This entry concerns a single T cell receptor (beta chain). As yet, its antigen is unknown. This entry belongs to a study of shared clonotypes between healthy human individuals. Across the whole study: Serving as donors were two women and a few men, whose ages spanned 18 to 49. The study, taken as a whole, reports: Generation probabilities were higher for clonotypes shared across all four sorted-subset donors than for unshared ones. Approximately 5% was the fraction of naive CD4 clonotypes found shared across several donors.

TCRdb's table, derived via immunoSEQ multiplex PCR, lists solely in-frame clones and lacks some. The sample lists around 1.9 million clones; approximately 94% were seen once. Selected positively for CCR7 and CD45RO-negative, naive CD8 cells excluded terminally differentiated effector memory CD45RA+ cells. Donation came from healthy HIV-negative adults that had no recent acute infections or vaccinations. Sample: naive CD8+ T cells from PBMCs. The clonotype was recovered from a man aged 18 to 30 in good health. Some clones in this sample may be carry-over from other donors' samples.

The CDR3 DNA reads as TGTGCCAGCAGCGCCTCCGGGACTAGCGGGAGGGGCCCCTCCTACAATGAGCAGTTCTTC. Its translation: CASSASGTSGRGPSYNEQFF. This rearrangement joins TRBV7-3 to TRBJ2-1; 16 bases match TRBD2. The ends lost 5 bases at V and 0 bases at J; junction bases unmatched: 10. CDR1 and CDR2 from the germline V gene are SGHTA and FQGTGA. The CDR3 has 20 amino acids. Full variable domain (missing parts from reference TRBV7-3 and TRBJ2-1): GAGVSQTPSNKVTEKGKYVELRCDPISGHTALYWYRQSLGQGPEFLIYFQGTGAADDSGLPNDRFFAVRPEGSVSTLKIQRTERGDSAVYLCASSASGTSGRGPSYNEQFFGPGTRLTVL.